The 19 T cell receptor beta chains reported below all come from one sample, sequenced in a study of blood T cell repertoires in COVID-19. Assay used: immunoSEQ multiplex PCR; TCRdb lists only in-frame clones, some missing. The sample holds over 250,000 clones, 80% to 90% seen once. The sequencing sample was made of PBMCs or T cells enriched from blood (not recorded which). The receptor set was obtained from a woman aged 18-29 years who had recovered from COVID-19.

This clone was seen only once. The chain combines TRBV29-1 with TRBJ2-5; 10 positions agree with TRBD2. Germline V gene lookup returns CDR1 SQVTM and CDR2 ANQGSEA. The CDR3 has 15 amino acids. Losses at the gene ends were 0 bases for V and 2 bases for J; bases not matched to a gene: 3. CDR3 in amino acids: CSVEDPSGGQETQYF. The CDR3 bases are TGCAGCGTTGAAGATCCTAGCGGGGGTCAAGAGACCCAGTACTTC.

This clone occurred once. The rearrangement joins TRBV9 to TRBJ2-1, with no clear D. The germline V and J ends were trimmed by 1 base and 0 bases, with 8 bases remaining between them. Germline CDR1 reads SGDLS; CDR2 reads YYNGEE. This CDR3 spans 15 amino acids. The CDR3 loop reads CASSVRLSSYNEQFF. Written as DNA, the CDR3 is TGTGCCAGCAGCGTACGGTTGAGCTCCTACAATGAGCAGTTCTTC.

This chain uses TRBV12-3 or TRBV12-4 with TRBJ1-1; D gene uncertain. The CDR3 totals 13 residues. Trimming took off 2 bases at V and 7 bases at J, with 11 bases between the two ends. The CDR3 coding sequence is TGTGCCAGCAGTTTATTAGCAGCCCATGAAGCTTTCTTT. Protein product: CASSLLAAHEAFF.

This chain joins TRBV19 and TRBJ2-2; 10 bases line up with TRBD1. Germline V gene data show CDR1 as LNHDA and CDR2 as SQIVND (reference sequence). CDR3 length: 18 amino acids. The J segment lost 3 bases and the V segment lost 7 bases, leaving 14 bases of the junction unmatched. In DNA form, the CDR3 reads TGTGCCAGTACCATCCTCCGGGACAGGGGCTCCTACACCGGGGAGCTGTTTTTT. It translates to CASTILRDRGSYTGELFF.

For the CDR3, the DNA is TGTGCCAGTAGCCGCCCCAGGGGAAACACTGAAGCTTTCTTT. The encoded protein is CASSRPRGNTEAFF. This chain uses TRBV19 with TRBJ1-1; D is perhaps TRBD1 (6 bases). The germline CDR1 and CDR2 sequences are LNHDA and SQIVND (reference sequence). V lost 6 bases and J lost 2, with 13 bases in between. This CDR3 region has 14 residues.

In DNA, the CDR3 is TGTGCCAGCAGTAGGGGGAAATCATTCAGACTAGCGGGACCGAGGGAGACCCAGTACTTC. This gives the protein CASSRGKSFRLAGPRETQYF. The chain links TRBV28 to TRBJ2-5, with TRBD2 identical over 11 bases. With 5 bases clipped from V and 5 bases from J, the junction kept 22 bases outside the gene matches. The CDR3 has 20 amino acids. Germline V CDR1 and CDR2: MDHEN, SYDVKM.

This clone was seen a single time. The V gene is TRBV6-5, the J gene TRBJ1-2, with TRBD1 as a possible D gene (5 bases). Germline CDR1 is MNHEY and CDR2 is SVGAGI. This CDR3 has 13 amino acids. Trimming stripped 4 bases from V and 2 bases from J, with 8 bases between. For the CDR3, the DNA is TGTGCCAGCAGTTTTAACAGGAACTATGGCTACACCTTC. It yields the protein CASSFNRNYGYTF.

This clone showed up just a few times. The CDR3 DNA sequence: TGTGCCAGCAGCAAACTAGCGGTCACCGGGGAGCTGTTTTTT. Protein: CASSKLAVTGELFF. The chain is built from TRBV7-3 and TRBJ2-2; TRBD2 matches at 8 bases. V was pared by 5 bases and J by 4 bases, with 3 bases of the junction left unmatched. Germline V CDR1 and CDR2: SGHTA, FQGTGA. CDR3 length: 14 amino acids.

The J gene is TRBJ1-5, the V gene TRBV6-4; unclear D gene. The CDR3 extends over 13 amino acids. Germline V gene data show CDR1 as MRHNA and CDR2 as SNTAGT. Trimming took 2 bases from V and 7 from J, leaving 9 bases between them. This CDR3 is CASSDRRGQPQHF. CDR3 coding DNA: TGTGCCAGCAGTGACAGGCGCGGCCAGCCCCAGCATTTT.

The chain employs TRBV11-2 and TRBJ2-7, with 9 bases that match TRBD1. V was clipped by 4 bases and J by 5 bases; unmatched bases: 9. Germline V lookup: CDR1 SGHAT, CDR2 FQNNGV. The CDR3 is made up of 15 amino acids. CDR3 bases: TGTGCCAGCAGCTCCCCCGAACAGGGGGCTCACGAGCAGTACTTC. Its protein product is CASSSPEQGAHEQYF. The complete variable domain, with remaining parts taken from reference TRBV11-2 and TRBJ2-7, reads EAGVAQSPRYKIIEKRQSVAFWCNPISGHATLYWYQQILGQGPKLLIQFQNNGVVDDSQLPKDRFSAERLKGVDSTLKIQPAKLEDSAVYLCASSSPEQGAHEQYFGPGTRLTVT.

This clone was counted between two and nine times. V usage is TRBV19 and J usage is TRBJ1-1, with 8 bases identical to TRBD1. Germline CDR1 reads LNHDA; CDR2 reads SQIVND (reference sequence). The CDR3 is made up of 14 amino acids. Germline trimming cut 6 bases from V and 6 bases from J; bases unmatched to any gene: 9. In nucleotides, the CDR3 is TGTGCCAGTAGCGCTACAGGGGGTACCCCTGAAGCTTTCTTT. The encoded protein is CASSATGGTPEAFF. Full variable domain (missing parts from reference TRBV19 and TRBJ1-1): DGGITQSPKYLFRKEGQNVTLSCEQNLNHDAMYWYRQDPGQGLRLIYYSQIVNDFQKGDIAEGYSVSREKKESFPLTVTSAQKNPTAFYLCASSATGGTPEAFFGQGTRLTVV.

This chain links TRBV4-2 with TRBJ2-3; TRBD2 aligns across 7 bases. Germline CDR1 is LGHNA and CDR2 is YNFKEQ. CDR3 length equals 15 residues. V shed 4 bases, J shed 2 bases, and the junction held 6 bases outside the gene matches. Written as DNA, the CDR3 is TGTGCCAGCAGCCCGAGCGGGATCCCCACAGATACGCAGTATTTT. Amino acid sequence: CASSPSGIPTDTQYF.

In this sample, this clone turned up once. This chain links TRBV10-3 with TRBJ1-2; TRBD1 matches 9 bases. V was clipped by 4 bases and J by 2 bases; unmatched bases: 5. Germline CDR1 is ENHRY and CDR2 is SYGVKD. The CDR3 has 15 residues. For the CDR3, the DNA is TGTGCCATCAGTGCCTCGGGACAGGGAAACTATGGCTACACCTTC. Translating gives CAISASGQGNYGYTF.

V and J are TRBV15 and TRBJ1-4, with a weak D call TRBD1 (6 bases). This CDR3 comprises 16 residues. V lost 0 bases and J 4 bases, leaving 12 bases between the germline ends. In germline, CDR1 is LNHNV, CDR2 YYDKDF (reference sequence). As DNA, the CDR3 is TGTGCCACCAGCAGAGACTCGGACAGACTTAATGAAAAACTGTTTTTT. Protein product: CATSRDSDRLNEKLFF. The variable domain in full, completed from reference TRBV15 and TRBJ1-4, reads DAMVIQNPRYQVTQFGKPVTLSCSQTLNHNVMYWYQQKSSQAPKLLFHYYDKDFNNEADTPDNFQSRRPNTSFCFLDIRSPGLGDTAMYLCATSRDSDRLNEKLFFGSGTQLSVL.

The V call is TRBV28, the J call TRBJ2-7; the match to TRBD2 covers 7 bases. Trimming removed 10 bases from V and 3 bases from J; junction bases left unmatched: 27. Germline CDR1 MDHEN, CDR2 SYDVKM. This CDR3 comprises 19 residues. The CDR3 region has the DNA TGTGCCACCCAGTCTCCCGGCGGGGGAAGGGATAGGGCTTTCTACGAGCAGTACTTC. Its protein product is CATQSPGGGRDRAFYEQYF.

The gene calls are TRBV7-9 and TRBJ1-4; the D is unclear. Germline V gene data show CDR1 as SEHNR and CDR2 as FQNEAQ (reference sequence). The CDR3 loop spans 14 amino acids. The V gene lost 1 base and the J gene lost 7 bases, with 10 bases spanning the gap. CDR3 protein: CASSLGSGFEKLFF. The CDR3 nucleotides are TGTGCCAGCAGCTTAGGTTCGGGGTTTGAAAAACTGTTTTTT.

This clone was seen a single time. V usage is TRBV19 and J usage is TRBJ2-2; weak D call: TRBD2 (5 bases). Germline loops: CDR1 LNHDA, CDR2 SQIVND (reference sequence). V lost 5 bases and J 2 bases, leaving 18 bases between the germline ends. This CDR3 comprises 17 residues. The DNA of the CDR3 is TGTGCCAGTAGTGAGGGCATGGGCCAGATAAACACCGGGGAGCTGTTTTTT. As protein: CASSEGMGQINTGELFF. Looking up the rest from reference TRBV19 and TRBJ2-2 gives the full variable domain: DGGITQSPKYLFRKEGQNVTLSCEQNLNHDAMYWYRQDPGQGLRLIYYSQIVNDFQKGDIAEGYSVSREKKESFPLTVTSAQKNPTAFYLCASSEGMGQINTGELFFGEGSRLTVL.

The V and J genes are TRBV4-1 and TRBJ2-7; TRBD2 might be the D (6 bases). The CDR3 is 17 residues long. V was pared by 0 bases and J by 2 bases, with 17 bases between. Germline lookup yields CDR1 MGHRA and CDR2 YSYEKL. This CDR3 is CASSQDPPGGPPYEQYF. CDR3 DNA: TGCGCCAGCAGCCAAGATCCTCCCGGGGGACCGCCCTACGAGCAGTACTTC.

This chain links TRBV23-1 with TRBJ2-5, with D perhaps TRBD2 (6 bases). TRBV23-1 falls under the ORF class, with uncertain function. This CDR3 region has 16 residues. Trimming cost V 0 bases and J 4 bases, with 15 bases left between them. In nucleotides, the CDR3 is TGCGCCAGCAGTCAATCGAAACGTACTAGCAGAGAGACCCAGTACTTC. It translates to CASSQSKRTSRETQYF.